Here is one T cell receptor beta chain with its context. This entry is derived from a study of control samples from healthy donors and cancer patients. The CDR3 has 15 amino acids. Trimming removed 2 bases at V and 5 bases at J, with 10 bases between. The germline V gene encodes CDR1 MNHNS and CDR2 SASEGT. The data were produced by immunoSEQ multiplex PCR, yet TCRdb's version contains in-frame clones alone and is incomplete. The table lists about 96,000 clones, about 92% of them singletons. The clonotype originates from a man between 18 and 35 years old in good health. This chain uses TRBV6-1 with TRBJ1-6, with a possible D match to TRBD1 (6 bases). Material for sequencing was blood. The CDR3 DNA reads TGTGCCAGCAGTGAACGAGCAGGGGATAATTCACCCCTCCACTTT. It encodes CASSERAGDNSPLHF.